These 27 T cell receptor beta chains were all obtained from the same sample, sequenced in a study of OX40 agonist ivuxolimab in advanced cancers. The library was produced with the immunoSEQ multiplex PCR assay. The source is immuneACCESS, and TCRdb retained only in-frame sequences with V and J called. Part of the clones is not carried over; for the studies checked, unresolved V genes explain less than half of this, and the remainder is unexplained. The sample table contains roughly 80,000 clones; only one count was recorded for roughly 86% of them. The ten largest clones add up to roughly 0.79% of the sample. The sequences come from CD4+ or CD8+ T cells sorted from blood, collected in a trial of the OX40 agonist ivuxolimab. These receptors were obtained from an adult with an advanced solid tumor such as melanoma, head and neck, liver or kidney cancer.

Only one count was recorded for this clone. The rearrangement links TRBV9 to TRBJ2-7; 13 nucleotides match TRBD2. Germline loops: CDR1 SGDLS, CDR2 YYNGEE. The CDR3 has 15 residues. The ends lost 4 bases at V and 2 bases at J; junction bases unmatched: 3. In DNA form, the CDR3 reads TGTGCCAGCAGCTTAGGGACTAGCGGGGCCTACGAGCAGTACTTC. This translates into CASSLGTSGAYEQYF. Based on the CDR3 plus reference TRBV9 and TRBJ2-7, the full variable domain is DSGVTQTPKHLITATGQRVTLRCSPRSGDLSVYWYQQSLDQGLQFLIQYYNGEERAKGNILERFSAQQFPDLHSELNLSSLELGDSALYFCASSLGTSGAYEQYFGPGTRLTVT.

This clone has only one observation. The chain joins TRBV5-8 to TRBJ1-5; TRBD1 might be the D (5 bases). This CDR3 comprises 15 residues. Trimming removed 2 bases from V and 3 bases from J, with 12 bases in between. The germline gives CDR1 SGHTS, CDR2 YDEGEE. The CDR3 is CASSFGGIANQPQHF. Here the CDR3 DNA reads TGTGCCAGCAGCTTCGGGGGAATAGCCAATCAGCCCCAGCATTTT.

The chain is built from TRBV7-2 and TRBJ1-2, with a tentative D call TRBD1 (5 bases). This CDR3 has 16 amino acids. V was trimmed by 1 base and J by 3 bases, leaving 15 bases between them. Germline V gives CDR1 SGHTA, CDR2 FQGNSA. The CDR3 loop reads CASSLVGGGDYYGYTF. For the CDR3, the DNA is TGTGCCAGCAGCTTAGTTGGCGGGGGAGATTACTATGGCTACACCTTC.

The chain employs TRBV6-5 and TRBJ2-7, with TRBD2 matching over 9 bases. This CDR3 region has 15 residues. Germline trimming cut 4 bases from V and 5 bases from J; bases unmatched to any gene: 9. CDR1 and CDR2 (germline): MNHEY, SVGAGI. CDR3 sequence (DNA): TGTGCCAGCAGTTCCGCCGGGACTAGCTTCCACGAGCAGTACTTC. Its protein product is CASSSAGTSFHEQYF.

The rearrangement links TRBV19 to TRBJ2-1; TRBD2 is a possible D gene (6 bases). This CDR3 is built from 17 residues. V lost 4 bases and J lost 1, with 17 bases in between. The germline V gene has CDR1 LNHDA and CDR2 SQIVND (reference sequence). This chain's CDR3 is CASSTPLLRGSYNEQFF. The CDR3 DNA is TGTGCCAGTAGTACCCCTCTCTTACGGGGGTCCTACAATGAGCAGTTCTTC.

The chain has TRBV6-5 and TRBJ2-7; D might be TRBD2 (5 bases). Germline V gene data show CDR1 as MNHEY and CDR2 as SVGAGI. V was clipped by 6 bases and J by 0 bases, with 12 bases between them. This CDR3 contains 14 residues. The CDR3 reads CASRRDGSSYEQYF. The CDR3 DNA reads as TGTGCCAGCAGGAGGGATGGGAGCTCCTACGAGCAGTACTTC.

The rearrangement links TRBV18 to TRBJ1-4; possibly TRBD1 for D (6 bases). CDR1 is KGHSH and CDR2 is LQKENI in the germline V gene. The CDR3 is 14 residues long. V lost 6 bases to trimming and J lost 4 bases, with 12 bases between them. This chain's CDR3 is CASSSGGSNEKLFF. Here the CDR3 DNA reads TGTGCCAGCTCGTCGGGGGGCAGTAATGAAAAACTGTTTTTT.

The CDR3 DNA reads TGTGCCAGCAGGGTAATACAGGGGATCAACACCGGGGAGCTGTTTTTT. It is translated as CASRVIQGINTGELFF. This chain connects TRBV28 to TRBJ2-2; 7 nucleotides agree with TRBD1. The CDR3 contains 16 residues. The V gene's germline CDR1 is MDHEN and CDR2 SYDVKM. The junction had 9 bases not matched to a gene; V was cut back by 6 bases and J by 2 bases.

The rearrangement uses TRBV5-1 and TRBJ1-1, with no clear D. This CDR3 has 14 amino acids. Per germline, CDR1 SGHRS and CDR2 YFSETQ. Deletions cut 0 bases from V and 4 bases from J, with 10 bases between. This CDR3 reads CASSLDGVSTEAFF. CDR3 sequence (DNA): TGCGCCAGCAGCTTGGATGGGGTGAGCACTGAAGCTTTCTTT. Supplemented by reference TRBV5-1 and TRBJ1-1, the full variable domain reads KAGVTQTPRYLIKTRGQQVTLSCSPISGHRSVSWYQQTPGQGLQFLFEYFSETQRNKGNFPGRFSGRQFSNSRSEMNVSTLELGDSALYLCASSLDGVSTEAFFGQGTRLTVV.

The CDR3: CASGGEKNTEAFF. The CDR3 bases are TGTGCCAGCGGCGGTGAGAAGAACACTGAAGCTTTCTTT. The chain uses TRBV18 and TRBJ1-1; the D is unclear. The CDR3 is made up of 13 amino acids. V dropped 8 bases and J dropped 1 base, with 11 bases sitting between them. Germline values: CDR1 KGHSH, CDR2 LQKENI.

On this clone itself: Mismatch with germline at one junction end may stem from a read error. The CDR3 DNA reads TGTGTCAGCAGCCTATGGACTGGACTAGCGGGAGGCGAGCAGTTCTTC. Translation: CVSSLWTGLAGGEQFF. The rearrangement uses TRBV5-4 and TRBJ2-1, with TRBD2 matching 14 bases. The V gene's germline CDR1 is SGHNT and CDR2 YYREEE (reference sequence). The length of the CDR3 is 16 residues.

This clone was picked up a small number of times. This chain links TRBV9 with TRBJ1-3, with 7 bases fitting TRBD1. The junction had 6 bases not matched to a gene; V was cut back by 4 bases and J by 2 bases. The CDR3 loop spans 15 amino acids. Germline V gene sequence: CDR1 SGDLS, CDR2 YYNGEE. The CDR3 is CASSPGTVPGNTIYF. The CDR3, as DNA: TGTGCCAGCAGCCCAGGGACAGTACCTGGAAACACCATATATTTT.

This chain joins TRBV18 and TRBJ1-4; 7 bases map to TRBD1. CDR3 length: 15 residues. The trim removed 3 bases at V and 7 bases at J, leaving 8 bases unmatched. The germline gives CDR1 KGHSH, CDR2 LQKENI. Written as DNA, the CDR3 is TGTGCCAGCTCACCCATAGACAGGGTGAGTGAAAAACTGTTTTTT. Its translation is CASSPIDRVSEKLFF.

The genes are TRBV5-4 and TRBJ2-1; 8 bases map to TRBD2. CDR1 is SGHNT, CDR2 YYREEE, per germline (reference sequence). The length of the CDR3 is 15 residues. V was pared by 4 bases and J by 5 bases, with 8 bases of the junction left unmatched. The CDR3 DNA reads as TGTGCCAGCAGCAGGGGCGGGGGGCGCAACAATGAGCAGTTCTTC. It codes for CASSRGGGRNNEQFF.

The chain joins TRBV11-2 to TRBJ2-3; possibly TRBD2 for D (5 bases). V dropped 5 bases and J dropped 2 bases, with 11 bases sitting between them. There are 14 residues in the CDR3. CDR1 is SGHAT, CDR2 FQNNGV, per germline. This CDR3 is CASSPGISTDTQYF. CDR3 in DNA: TGTGCCAGCAGCCCCGGGATTTCCACAGATACGCAGTATTTT.

The V and J genes are TRBV11-1 and TRBJ1-1; D is ambiguous. This CDR3 region has 14 residues. Germline lookup yields CDR1 SGHAT and CDR2 FQDESV (reference sequence). Trimming pared 2 bases from V and 3 bases from J, leaving 10 bases between. CDR3 sequence: CASSLRPWDTEAFF. The CDR3 region has the DNA TGTGCCAGCAGCTTAAGGCCTTGGGACACTGAAGCTTTCTTT.

The chain employs TRBV7-9 and TRBJ2-5; TRBD2 is a possible D gene (6 bases). Matching the DNA end better, TRBJ2-7 makes the J call doubtful. Germline V gene sequence: CDR1 SEHNR, CDR2 FQNEAQ (reference sequence). CDR3 length: 14 amino acids. CDR3 bases: TGTGCCAGCAGCTCCGCGGGACTGGCCTACGAGCAGTACTTC. This codes for CASSSAGLAYEQYF.

The chain is built from TRBV19 and TRBJ2-3; 9 bases fit TRBD2. CDR3 length: 17 residues. Germline CDR1 and CDR2: LNHDA and SQIVND (reference sequence). V trimming: 1 base; J trimming: 2 bases; junction bases outside the gene matches: 7. The CDR3 bases are TGTGCCAGTAGTATAGGGCTAGCGGGGAGCTACACAGATACGCAGTATTTT. This translates into CASSIGLAGSYTDTQYF.

The V gene is TRBV6-1, the J gene TRBJ1-2; D call uncertain. Germline V CDR1 and CDR2: MNHNS, SASEGT. V was clipped by 1 base and J by 3 bases, with 6 bases between them. This CDR3 spans 13 amino acids. In DNA form, the CDR3 reads TGTGCCAGCAGTGAAGGGCACTACTATGGCTACACCTTC. It translates to CASSEGHYYGYTF.

The rearrangement uses TRBV11-2 and TRBJ1-2, with D possibly matching TRBD1 (5 bases). Trimming removed 2 bases from V and 4 bases from J, with 11 bases in between. Germline values: CDR1 SGHAT, CDR2 FQNNGV. The CDR3 has 14 residues. The chain's CDR3 is CASSLFQGPYGYTF. The CDR3 coding sequence is TGTGCCAGCAGCTTATTTCAGGGACCCTATGGCTACACCTTC.

V gene TRBV7-2 combines with J gene TRBJ1-2, with 7 bases identical to TRBD1. Germline V gives CDR1 SGHTA, CDR2 FQGNSA. V lost 4 bases, J lost 8 bases, and 7 bases stayed unmatched. There are 13 residues in the CDR3. CDR3 protein: CASSYTGDDGYTF. The DNA for the CDR3 is TGTGCCAGCAGCTATACAGGGGACGACGGCTACACCTTC.

The J gene is TRBJ1-3, the V gene TRBV29-1, with 7 bases that match TRBD1. V shed 0 bases, J shed 5 bases, and the junction held 4 bases outside the gene matches. CDR1 and CDR2 (germline): SQVTM, ANQGSEA. The CDR3 runs to 14 residues. The CDR3 DNA sequence: TGCAGCGTTGAAGATCCCAGGGGGAGAAACACCATATATTTT. It codes for CSVEDPRGRNTIYF.

This clone was recorded once. The chain has TRBV7-3 and TRBJ2-3, with D uncertain. Germline V gives CDR1 SGHTA, CDR2 FQGTGA. The CDR3 totals 12 residues. V was trimmed by 3 bases and J by 6 bases, leaving 7 bases between them. CDR3 in DNA: TGTGCCAGCAGCTTCCTCGGGGATACGCAGTATTTT. It specifies CASSFLGDTQYF.

This rearrangement joins TRBV5-6 to TRBJ1-5, with D perhaps TRBD1 (6 bases). CDR1 is SGHDT and CDR2 is YYEEEE in the germline V gene. V lost 5 bases and J 3 bases, leaving 9 bases between the germline ends. The CDR3 runs 13 residues. For the CDR3, the DNA is TGTGCCAGCAGGACAGGTTCCAATCAGCCCCAGCATTTT. This translates into CASRTGSNQPQHF.

The CDR3 protein is CASSLVGATEAFF. CDR3 DNA: TGCGCCAGCAGCTTGGTTGGAGCCACTGAAGCTTTCTTT. V gene TRBV5-1 combines with J gene TRBJ1-1; no definite D call. The germline V gene encodes CDR1 SGHRS and CDR2 YFSETQ. The CDR3 has 13 amino acids. V was cut by 0 bases and J by 4 bases, with 7 bases left in between. The whole variable domain, remainder taken from reference TRBV5-1 and TRBJ1-1, is KAGVTQTPRYLIKTRGQQVTLSCSPISGHRSVSWYQQTPGQGLQFLFEYFSETQRNKGNFPGRFSGRQFSNSRSEMNVSTLELGDSALYLCASSLVGATEAFFGQGTRLTVV.

This rearrangement joins TRBV27 to TRBJ2-3; 7 bases fit TRBD2. The V gene's germline CDR1 is MNHEY and CDR2 SMNVEV (reference sequence). V shed 2 bases, J shed 5 bases, and the junction held 16 bases outside the gene matches. There are 18 residues in the CDR3. CDR3 sequence reads: CASSLRNVISGLGDTQYF. For the CDR3, the DNA is TGTGCCAGCAGTTTAAGGAATGTCATTAGCGGGTTAGGAGATACGCAGTATTTT.

The chain recombines TRBV14 with TRBJ2-2; 11 nucleotides align to TRBD2. Germline V CDR1 and CDR2: SGHDN, FVKESK. This CDR3 is built from 16 residues. V lost 4 bases, J lost 8 bases, and 9 bases stayed unmatched. The CDR3 sequence is CASSPLAGGPFGELFF. CDR3 nucleotides: TGTGCCAGCAGCCCCTTAGCGGGGGGGCCTTTTGGGGAGCTGTTTTTT.